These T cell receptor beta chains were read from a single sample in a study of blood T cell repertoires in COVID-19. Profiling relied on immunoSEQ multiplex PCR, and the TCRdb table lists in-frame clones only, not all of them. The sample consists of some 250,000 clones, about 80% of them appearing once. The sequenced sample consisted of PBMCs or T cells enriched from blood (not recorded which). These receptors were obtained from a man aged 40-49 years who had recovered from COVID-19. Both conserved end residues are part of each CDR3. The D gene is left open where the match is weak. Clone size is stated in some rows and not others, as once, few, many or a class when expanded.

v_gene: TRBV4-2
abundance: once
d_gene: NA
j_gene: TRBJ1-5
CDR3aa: CASSQDSGRDQPQHF
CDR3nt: TGTGCCAGCAGCCAAGATAGCGGACGGGACCAGCCCCAGCATTTT

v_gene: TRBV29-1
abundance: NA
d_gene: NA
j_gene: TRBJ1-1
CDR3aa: CSVVGANTEAFF
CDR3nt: TGCAGCGTTGTAGGGGCGAACACTGAAGCTTTCTTT

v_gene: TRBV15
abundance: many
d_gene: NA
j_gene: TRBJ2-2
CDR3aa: CATRGGGDGELFF
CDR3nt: TGTGCCACCAGAGGAGGGGGGGACGGGGAGCTGTTTTTT

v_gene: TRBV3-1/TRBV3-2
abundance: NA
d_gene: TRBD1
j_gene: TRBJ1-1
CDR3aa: CASSQGEGRGRGNTEAFF
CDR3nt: TGTGCCAGCAGCCAAGGTGAGGGCAGGGGGCGCGGGAACACTGAAGCTTTCTTT

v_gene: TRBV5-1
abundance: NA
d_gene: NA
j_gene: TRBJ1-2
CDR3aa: CASSPYIQGFDGYTF
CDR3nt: TGCGCCAGCAGCCCATACATACAGGGATTTGATGGCTACACCTTC

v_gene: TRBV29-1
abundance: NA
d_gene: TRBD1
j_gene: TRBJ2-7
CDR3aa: CSVLGQGEQYF
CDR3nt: TGCAGCGTCCTAGGACAGGGCGAGCAGTACTTC

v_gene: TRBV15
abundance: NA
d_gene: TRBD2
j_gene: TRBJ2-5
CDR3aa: CATSRDLGRAETQYF
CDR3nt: TGTGCCACCAGCAGAGATTTAGGGAGGGCAGAGACCCAGTACTTC

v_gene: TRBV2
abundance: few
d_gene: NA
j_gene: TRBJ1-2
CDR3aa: CASSEASGVLGYTF
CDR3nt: TGTGCCAGCAGTGAAGCCAGCGGGGTTTTGGGCTACACCTTC

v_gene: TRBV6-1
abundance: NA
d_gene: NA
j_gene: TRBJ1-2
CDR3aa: CASSEMPTASYGYTF
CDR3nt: TGTGCCAGCAGTGAAATGCCGACAGCTTCCTATGGCTACACCTTC

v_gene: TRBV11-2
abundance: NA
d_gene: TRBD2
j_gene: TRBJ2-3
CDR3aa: CASSLAAGGFADTQYF
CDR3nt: TGTGCCAGCAGCTTAGCAGCGGGAGGGTTCGCAGATACGCAGTATTTT

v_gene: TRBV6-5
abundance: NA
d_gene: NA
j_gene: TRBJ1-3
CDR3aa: CASRHRGSGNTIYF
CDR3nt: TGTGCCAGCAGGCACCGGGGGTCTGGAAACACCATATATTTT

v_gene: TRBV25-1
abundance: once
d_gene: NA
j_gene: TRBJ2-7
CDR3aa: CASSEYTSDEQYF
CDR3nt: TGTGCCAGCAGTGAATATACCTCGGACGAGCAGTACTTC

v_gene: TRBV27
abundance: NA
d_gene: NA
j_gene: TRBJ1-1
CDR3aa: CASSLFQGRAEAFF
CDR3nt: TGTGCCAGCAGTTTATTTCAGGGAAGGGCTGAAGCTTTCTTT